The entry that follows covers one TCR beta chain sequence. Only in-frame clones appear in the TCRdb table, and some are missing; sequencing was by immunoSEQ multiplex PCR. The sample holds some 23,000 clones, 75% to 95% seen once. The data were obtained in a study of PD-1 blockade in classical Hodgkin lymphoma. Germline CDR1 is SEHNR and CDR2 is FQNEAQ (reference sequence). The V segment lost 4 bases and the J segment 6 bases; nucleotides outside the gene matches: 11. The CDR3 covers 19 residues. Time point reported: newly diagnosed, previously untreated cHL patient sample. Negative selection with magnetic separation was used to purify CD4+ T cells from thawed PBMCs. PBMCs from patients with newly diagnosed, untreated classical Hodgkin lymphoma served as a comparison group for the relapsed/refractory trial patients.

Sample: CD4+ T cells from blood. The chain joins TRBV7-9 to TRBJ2-2; 16 bases align to TRBD2. This receptor was obtained from a human donor with classical Hodgkin lymphoma. The CDR3 DNA reads as TGTGCCAGCAGCTCTAGAATCCGCGGGACTAGCGGGGGGGCCGGGGAGCTGTTTTTT. Protein sequence: CASSSRIRGTSGGAGELFF.